One sample yielded the 9 T cell receptor beta chains listed below, sequenced in a study of blood T cells in healthy people across ages. A second PCR of 7 to 11 cycles used a sample-barcoded 5' primer and a J-beta primer mix. TCRdb re-called the 5' RACE reads through MiXCR, storing one row per CDR3 protein. The sample comprises about 1.5 million distinct CDR3 sequences, approximately 39% of which are singletons, and about 4% rests with the top ten. Sequencing was done on a sample of blood. These receptors originate from a woman aged 18-35 years in good health.

This chain links TRBV5-1 with TRBJ1-1; TRBD1 is a possible D gene (6 bases). The CDR3 has 17 amino acids. The germline V gene has CDR1 SGHRS and CDR2 YFSETQ. V lost 0 bases and J lost 4, with 19 bases in between. The CDR3 DNA reads as TGCGCCAGCAGCTTGGACCCCCCGGCGGGAGGGGGCACTGAAGCTTTCTTT. Translation: CASSLDPPAGGGTEAFF.

This clonotype was seen ten or more times. The chain combines TRBV4-1 with TRBJ2-7; D is ambiguous. The CDR3 runs to 13 residues. Deletions cut 0 bases from V and 2 bases from J, with 5 bases between. Germline V gene sequence: CDR1 MGHRA, CDR2 YSYEKL. The CDR3 nucleotides are TGCGCCAGCAGCCAAGATGTGGCCTACGAGCAGTACTTC. It encodes CASSQDVAYEQYF.

This clonotype has only one observation. The chain combines TRBV6-2 or TRBV6-3 with TRBJ2-4; TRBD2 aligns across 9 bases. Per germline, CDR1 MNHEY and CDR2 SVGEGT. The CDR3 runs 14 residues. The junction had 3 bases not matched to a gene; V was cut back by 8 bases and J by 1 base. The CDR3 here is CASGGGAAKNIQYF. As DNA, the CDR3 is TGTGCCAGCGGCGGGGGGGCGGCCAAAAACATTCAGTACTTC.

This clonotype was seen a handful of times. The chain recombines TRBV3-1 with TRBJ1-2; D is perhaps TRBD1 (5 bases). The V gene lost 6 bases and the J gene lost 5 bases, with 13 bases spanning the gap. The CDR3 extends over 13 amino acids. Germline lookup yields CDR1 LGHDT and CDR2 YNNKEL (reference sequence). In DNA form, the CDR3 reads TGTGCCAGCAGGGGGGGGGGTGCGTATGGCTACACCTTC. Translated: CASRGGGAYGYTF.

The chain couples TRBV4-1 to TRBJ2-1; D remains unclear. Germline V gene lookup returns CDR1 MGHRA and CDR2 YSYEKL. Trimming removed 2 bases from V and 13 bases from J, with 18 bases in between. The CDR3 spans 14 residues. The CDR3: CASSQPINQETQFF. The CDR3 nucleotides are TGCGCCAGCAGCCAACCTATAAACCAAGAGACCCAGTTCTTC.

The chain combines TRBV20-1 with TRBJ1-2; D not resolved. This CDR3 region has 13 residues. Germline V gene sequence: CDR1 DFQATT, CDR2 SNEGSKA (reference sequence). V lost 6 bases to trimming and J lost 4 bases, with 15 bases between them. The CDR3 nucleotides read TGCAGTGCGCCCGATTGGGGAGTCTATGGCTACACCTTC. Protein: CSAPDWGVYGYTF.

The gene calls are TRBV10-3 and TRBJ2-1; 7 bases are shared with TRBD1. V lost 6 bases, J lost 1 base, and 9 bases stayed unmatched. The CDR3 is made up of 16 amino acids. Germline V lookup: CDR1 ENHRY, CDR2 SYGVKD. The CDR3 nucleotides read TGTGCCATCAGGGGCATAACAGGGGTTTCCTACAATGAGCAGTTCTTC. Its translation is CAIRGITGVSYNEQFF.

V gene TRBV7-8 combines with J gene TRBJ2-5; 7 bases line up with TRBD2. Germline-derived CDR1 and CDR2 are SGHVS and FQNEAQ. Trimming removed 1 base from V and 11 bases from J; junction bases left unmatched: 16. The CDR3 consists of 16 residues. This CDR3 reads CASSLGDYKLYNKQYF. The CDR3 DNA reads as TGTGCCAGCAGCTTAGGGGACTACAAACTCTACAATAAGCAGTACTTC.

V usage is TRBV6-5 and J usage is TRBJ1-1; perhaps TRBD1 as D (6 bases). Trimming took off 6 bases at V and 1 base at J, with 15 bases between the two ends. Germline V gene sequence: CDR1 MNHEY, CDR2 SVGAGI. There are 15 residues in the CDR3. Here the CDR3 reads CASREGGARNTEAFF. The DNA for the CDR3 is TGTGCCAGCAGGGAGGGGGGGGCACGGAACACTGAAGCTTTCTTT.